One T cell receptor (beta chain) is described in this entry. The antigen this receptor binds is unknown. It has no much larger one-base neighbor in the sample; base qualities were not kept. From a lookup of the germline V gene, CDR1 and CDR2 are SGDLS and YYNGEE. V ends up 4 bases short and J 0 bases short, with an unmatched junction base count of 6. The CDR3 goes from the cysteine to the phenylalanine over 15 residues. Here the CDR3 DNA is all that survives: 45 bases in frame from base 1. The data belong to a study of blood T cell repertoires in COVID-19 (dated by TCRdb to 2018 to 2020). Regarding the study in general: The collaborator samples originated in the United States, Italy and Spain and spanned the acute and convalescent phases of COVID-19. The prospective study material was composed of cDNA or gDNA derived from T cells, B-cell-depleted T cells, or PBMCs. The dataset comprised deeply sampled blood TCRbeta repertoires from subjects exposed to, actively infected with, or recovered from COVID-19. The repertoires were released in a freely available public database meant as a resource for research on the immune response to SARS-CoV-2. Samples were obtained from the ongoing ImmuneRACE study (first 160 participants) and from about 1,300 subjects provided by 6 global collaborators. A de-identified subject ID, COVID-19 status, age in years and sex were almost always included in the sample metadata. HLA class I and class II types, where available, came from metadata supplied by the sample provider rather than from assay-based typing.

General conclusions and limits of the study: The quantity of clinical and demographic metadata differed by source and by participant and was supplied without curation.

TCRbeta CDR3 regions were amplified from genomic DNA using the immunoSEQ Assay, a bias-controlled multiplex PCR. Per the source publication's procedure: Within the assay, amplification of reference gene primers was used to estimate how many nucleated cells each sample contained. To quantify the absolute abundance of each unique TCRbeta CDR3 rearrangement, sequence reads were collapsed and filtered. Productive Simpson clonality was computed per sample as the square root of Simpson's diversity index over productive rearrangements. Here the immuneACCESS table is served through TCRdb, limited to in-frame sequences with V and J called. Missing clones are a known gap in these copies; in checked studies unresolved V genes cover under half, and the rest lacks a known reason. The V and J calls and clone size are taken from that table; D and trimming were inferred from the DNA. The sample profile shows some 300,000 clones; 86% of them were found once. The ten largest clones add up to roughly 14% of the sample.

In Seattle, one collaborating source enrolled patients while the infection was active and tracked those patients longitudinally over the course of disease. Collaborating institutions collected whole blood in K2EDTA tubes following their own protocols. For TCRbeta analysis, collaborator samples were shipped as frozen whole blood, as isolated PBMCs, or as DNA extracted from either sample type. The chain is assembled from TRBV9 and TRBJ1-1, with 7 central nucleotides matching TRBD1. Sequenced: peripheral blood. The source is a woman between 65 and 79 years old with COVID-19, enrolled during active disease. The sequence in DNA is TGTGCCAGCAGCCCGCCGGGGACAGTGAACACTGAAGCTTTCTTT. This yields the protein CASSPPGTVNTEAFF.